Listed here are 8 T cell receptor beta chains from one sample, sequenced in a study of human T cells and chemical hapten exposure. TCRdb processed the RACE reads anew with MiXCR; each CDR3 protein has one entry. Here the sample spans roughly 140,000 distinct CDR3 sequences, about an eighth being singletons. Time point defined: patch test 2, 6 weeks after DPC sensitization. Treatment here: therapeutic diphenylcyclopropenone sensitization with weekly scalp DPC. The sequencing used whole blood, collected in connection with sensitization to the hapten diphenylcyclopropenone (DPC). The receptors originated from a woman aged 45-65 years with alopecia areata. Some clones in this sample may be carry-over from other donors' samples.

CDR3 coding DNA: TGTGCCAGCAGCCAACCCAACAGGGCGAAAGCTTTCTTT. Protein sequence: CASSQPNRAKAFF. The chain employs TRBV12-3 or TRBV12-4 and TRBJ1-1; possible D gene TRBD1, 6 bases. V was trimmed by 6 bases and J by 9 bases, leaving 17 bases between them. This CDR3 comprises 13 residues.

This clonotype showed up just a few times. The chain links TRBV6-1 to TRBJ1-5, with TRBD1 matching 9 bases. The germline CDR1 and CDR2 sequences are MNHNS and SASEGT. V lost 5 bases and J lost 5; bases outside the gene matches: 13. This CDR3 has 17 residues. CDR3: CASSKGQGSPRDQPQHF. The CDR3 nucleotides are TGTGCCAGCAGTAAGGGACAGGGCTCCCCAAGGGATCAGCCCCAGCATTTT.

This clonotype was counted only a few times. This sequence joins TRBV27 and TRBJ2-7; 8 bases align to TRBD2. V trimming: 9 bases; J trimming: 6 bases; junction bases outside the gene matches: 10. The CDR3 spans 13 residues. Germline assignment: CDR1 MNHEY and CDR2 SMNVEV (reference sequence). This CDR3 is CASRRRGASEQYF. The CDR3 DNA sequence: TGTGCCAGTCGGCGGCGGGGGGCGAGCGAGCAGTACTTC.

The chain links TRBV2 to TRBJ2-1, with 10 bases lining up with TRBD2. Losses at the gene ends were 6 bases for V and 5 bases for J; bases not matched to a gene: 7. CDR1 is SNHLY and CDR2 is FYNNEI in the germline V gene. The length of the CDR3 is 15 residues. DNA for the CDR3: TGTGCCAGCAGCCCCAGGACTAGCGGTAACAATGAGCAGTTCTTC. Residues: CASSPRTSGNNEQFF.

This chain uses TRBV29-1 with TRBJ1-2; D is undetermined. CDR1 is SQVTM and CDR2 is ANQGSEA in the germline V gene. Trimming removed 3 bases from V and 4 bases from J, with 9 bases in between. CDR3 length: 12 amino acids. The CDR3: CSVDEGGYGYTF. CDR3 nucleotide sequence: TGCAGCGTTGACGAGGGCGGCTATGGCTACACCTTC.

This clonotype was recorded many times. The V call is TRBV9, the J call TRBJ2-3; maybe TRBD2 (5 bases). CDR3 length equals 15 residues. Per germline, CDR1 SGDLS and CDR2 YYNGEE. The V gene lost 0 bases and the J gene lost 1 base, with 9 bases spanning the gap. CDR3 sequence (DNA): TGTGCCAGCAGCGTAGCGGCGGGCCGCACAGATACGCAGTATTTT. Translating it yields CASSVAAGRTDTQYF.

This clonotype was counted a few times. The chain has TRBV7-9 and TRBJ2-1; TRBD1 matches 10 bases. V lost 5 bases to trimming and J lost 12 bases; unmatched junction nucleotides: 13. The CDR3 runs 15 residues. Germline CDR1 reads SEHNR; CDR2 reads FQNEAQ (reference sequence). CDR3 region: CASSPTGTGEFWQFF. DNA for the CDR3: TGTGCCAGCAGCCCTACCGGGACAGGGGAGTTCTGGCAGTTCTTC.

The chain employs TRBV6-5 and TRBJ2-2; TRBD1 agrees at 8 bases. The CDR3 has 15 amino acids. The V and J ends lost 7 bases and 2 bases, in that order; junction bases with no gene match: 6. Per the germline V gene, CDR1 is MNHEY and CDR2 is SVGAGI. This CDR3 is CASTRDRSNTGELFF. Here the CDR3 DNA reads TGTGCCAGCACTAGGGACAGGTCAAACACCGGGGAGCTGTTTTTT.